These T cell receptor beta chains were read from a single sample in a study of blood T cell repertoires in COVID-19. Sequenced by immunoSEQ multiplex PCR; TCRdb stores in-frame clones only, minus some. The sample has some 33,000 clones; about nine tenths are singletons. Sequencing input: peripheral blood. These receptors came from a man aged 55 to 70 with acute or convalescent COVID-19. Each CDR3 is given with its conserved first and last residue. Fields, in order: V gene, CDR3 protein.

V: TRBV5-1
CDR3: CASSVEREGTQYF

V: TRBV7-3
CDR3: CASSLRQGGNTGELFF

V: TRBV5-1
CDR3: CASSSSPSGSRPDTQYF

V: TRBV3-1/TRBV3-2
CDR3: CASSPDREWGNTIYF

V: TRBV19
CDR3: CASSIDTRILYGYTF

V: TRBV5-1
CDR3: CASSFTGGKVTGELFF

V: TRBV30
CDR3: CAWSWTGVNYGYTF

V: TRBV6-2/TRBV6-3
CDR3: CASSYSKSSTISGELFF

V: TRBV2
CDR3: CASRGQGGSNQPQHF

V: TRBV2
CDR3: CASSVDSMNTEAFF

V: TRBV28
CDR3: CASHTLHKTSAETQYF

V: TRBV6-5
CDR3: CASRGVWQPQHF

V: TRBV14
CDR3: CASSQLQGGTEAFF

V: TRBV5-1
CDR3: CASSSRDRGKVEQFF

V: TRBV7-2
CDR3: CASSLAWELGQYF

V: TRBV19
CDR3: CASSAETGGRSGYTF

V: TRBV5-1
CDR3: CASSLEPQGDTGELFF

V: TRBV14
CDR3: CASSQLTSFTQYF

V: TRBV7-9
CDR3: CASSLLAYSQETQYF

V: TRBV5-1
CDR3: CASSRGTGGVDEQFF